What follows are 13 T cell receptor beta chains derived from one specimen sequenced in a study of blood T cells in healthy people across ages. Then a second PCR, running about 7 to 11 cycles, was carried out with a sample-barcoded 5' primer and a J-beta primer mix. Each CDR3 protein is one row after TCRdb ran MiXCR on the 5' RACE reads. The sample shows 1,500,000 or so distinct CDR3 sequences, roughly 64% of them seen only once. Sequenced sample: blood. These receptors were collected from a man aged 18 to 29 in good health.

The chain uses TRBV7-2 and TRBJ2-1, with TRBD1 matching 8 bases. V shed 5 bases and J 0 bases; nucleotides not matched to a gene: 3. This CDR3 comprises 15 residues. Germline CDR1 SGHTA, CDR2 FQGNSA. CDR3 DNA sequence: TGTGCCAGCAGCATCGACAGGGGCTCCTACAATGAGCAGTTCTTC. It is translated as CASSIDRGSYNEQFF.

In its sample, this clonotype was seen a few times. The chain recombines TRBV13 with TRBJ2-7; 11 positions agree with TRBD2. The tail of the sequence fits TRBJ2-5 better, so the J call may be wrong. CDR1 and CDR2 (germline): PRHDT, FYEKMQ (reference sequence). The CDR3 loop spans 17 amino acids. This chain's CDR3 is CASSLRLAGRGGETQYF. CDR3 nucleotide sequence: TGTGCCAGCAGCTTGCGACTAGCGGGAAGAGGGGGAGAGACCCAGTACTTC.

The chain couples TRBV6-1 to TRBJ2-4; D is uncertain. TRBJ2-7 matches the DNA end more closely, so the J call is doubtful. This CDR3 region has 13 residues. Germline-derived CDR1 and CDR2 are MNHNS and SASEGT. The DNA of the CDR3 is TGTGCCAGCAGTGAGTCGGAGACCTGCGAGCAGTACTTC. Residues: CASSESETCEQYF.

The gene calls are TRBV9 and TRBJ2-5; D gene ambiguous. V was pared by 0 bases and J by 2 bases, with 11 bases between. The germline V gene has CDR1 SGDLS and CDR2 YYNGEE. This CDR3 region has 15 residues. The CDR3 nucleotides read TGTGCCAGCAGCGTAGGGGGAAGGCTTCAAGAGACCCAGTACTTC. Its protein is CASSVGGRLQETQYF.

The rearrangement uses TRBV29-1 and TRBJ2-7; maybe TRBD2 (5 bases). V dropped 4 bases and J dropped 0 bases, with 13 bases sitting between them. The CDR3 has 14 residues. CDR1 SQVTM and CDR2 ANQGSEA come from the germline V gene. The CDR3 protein is CSVVGVGSSYEQYF. In DNA form, the CDR3 reads TGCAGCGTTGTCGGGGTGGGTTCCTCCTACGAGCAGTACTTC.

This clonotype was observed a handful of times. The J gene is TRBJ2-7, the V gene TRBV7-2; D is unresolved. The CDR3 sequence is 14 residues long. The V and J ends lost 0 bases and 3 bases respectively, with 9 bases between them. In germline, CDR1 is SGHTA, CDR2 FQGNSA. CDR3 DNA sequence: TGTGCCAGCAGCTTAGCAATGGGTTTCTACGAGCAGTACTTC. Encoded protein: CASSLAMGFYEQYF.

The chain joins TRBV4-1 to TRBJ2-1; 8 nucleotides align to TRBD1. In germline, CDR1 is MGHRA, CDR2 YSYEKL. The CDR3 loop spans 17 amino acids. Trimming removed 2 bases from V and 11 bases from J; junction bases left unmatched: 17. The CDR3 DNA reads TGCGCCAGCAGCCAATTTTGGTCGGGACAGGTCCCACCAAAGCAGTTCTTC. It translates to CASSQFWSGQVPPKQFF.

The chain carries TRBV5-1 and TRBJ2-2; either TRBD1 or TRBD2 may fit D (5 bases each). This CDR3 has 14 amino acids. In germline, CDR1 is SGHRS, CDR2 YFSETQ. Trimming pared 7 bases from V and 7 bases from J, leaving 17 bases between. CDR3 DNA sequence: TGCGCCAGCTCCCAGGGAGTCGGTGTCGGGGAGCTGTTTTTT. Translating it yields CASSQGVGVGELFF.

The CDR3 DNA reads as TGTGCCAGCAGTTACTCCCCTTCTGCAACTAATGAAAAACTGTTTTTT. Translated: CASSYSPSATNEKLFF. The J gene is TRBJ1-4, the V gene TRBV6-6; D uncertain. The CDR3 covers 16 residues. V was clipped by 0 bases and J by 0 bases, with 8 bases between them. Germline V gene lookup returns CDR1 MNHNY and CDR2 SVGAGI (reference sequence).

This chain joins TRBV4-1 and TRBJ2-1; D call uncertain. This CDR3 is built from 16 residues. From germline, CDR1 is MGHRA and CDR2 YSYEKL. V was pared by 1 base and J by 8 bases, with 18 bases between. The CDR3 reads CASSQGDSLGRDEQFF. In nucleotides, the CDR3 is TGCGCCAGCAGCCAAGGGGATAGTCTAGGTAGGGATGAGCAGTTCTTC.

The CDR3 loop reads CASTDGTF. The CDR3 bases are TGTGCCAGCACGGACGGCACCTTC. The V call is TRBV9, the J call TRBJ1-2; D not certain. In germline, CDR1 is SGDLS, CDR2 YYNGEE. The CDR3 has 8 amino acids. Trimming shortened V by 6 bases and J by 13 bases, and 7 bases separated the two germline ends.

The chain combines TRBV4-3 with TRBJ2-1, with TRBD1 matching over 7 bases. This CDR3 has 12 residues. V shed 3 bases, J shed 11 bases, and the junction held 4 bases outside the gene matches. Germline V gives CDR1 LGHNA, CDR2 YSLEER. The CDR3 sequence: CASSHRQGQQFF. The CDR3 DNA sequence: TGCGCCAGCAGCCACCGACAGGGTCAGCAGTTCTTC.

The gene calls are TRBV30 and TRBJ2-4; D is ambiguous. The DNA end lines up better with TRBJ2-7; the J call may be wrong. The CDR3 has 11 amino acids. Per germline, CDR1 GTSNPN and CDR2 SVGIG (reference sequence). This CDR3 is CAWSDPTEQYF. In DNA form, the CDR3 reads TGTGCCTGGAGTGACCCTACCGAGCAGTACTTC.